A selection of T cell receptor beta chains follows, all from one sample in a study of blood T cell repertoires in COVID-19. Method: immunoSEQ multiplex PCR; TCRdb's copy keeps in-frame clones and lacks some. This sample has around 190,000 clones, with 75% to 90% found just once. Sequenced input: peripheral blood. The origin of the receptors is a man aged 60 to 75 with acute or convalescent COVID-19. The CDR3 runs from the conserved cysteine through the conserved F or W. D genes are given only for firm matches. The listing skips clone size in some rows; elsewhere it reads once, few, many or a size class.

CDR3 protein | CDR3 DNA | clone size | V gene | D gene | J gene
CSVRPRGLVYNEQFF | TGCAGCGTTCGCCCCCGGGGACTAGTCTACAATGAGCAGTTCTTC | . | TRBV29-1 | TRBD2 | TRBJ2-1
CAWSSMETNEKLFF | TGTGCCTGGAGCTCAATGGAGACTAATGAAAAACTGTTTTTT | . | TRBV30 | . | TRBJ1-4
CATSDLLAGDRGNEQFF | TGTGCCACCAGTGATTTACTAGCGGGAGATCGGGGCAATGAGCAGTTCTTC | . | TRBV24-1 | TRBD2 | TRBJ2-1
CASRTGGQYGYTF | TGTGCCAGCAGGACAGGGGGCCAGTATGGCTACACCTTC | once | TRBV6-5 | TRBD1 | TRBJ1-2
CASSSPSGGPYNEQFF | TGTGCCAGCAGCTCCCCTAGCGGGGGCCCCTACAATGAGCAGTTCTTC | . | TRBV5-4 | TRBD2 | TRBJ2-1
CASSLELAGASDTQYF | TGCGCCAGCAGCTTGGAGCTAGCGGGAGCCTCAGATACGCAGTATTTT | . | TRBV5-1 | TRBD2 | TRBJ2-3
CASSQDFGYGYTF | TGTGCCAGCAGCCAAGATTTCGGGTATGGCTACACCTTC | medium-sized | TRBV14 | . | TRBJ1-2
CATSTGPNQPQHF | TGTGCCACCTCGACAGGGCCCAATCAGCCCCAGCATTTT | . | TRBV10-3 | TRBD1 | TRBJ1-5
CASSQEAAEEYEQYF | TGTGCCAGCAGCCAGGAGGCGGCGGAAGAATACGAGCAGTACTTC | . | TRBV3-1/TRBV3-2 | . | TRBJ2-7
CASSVLGQTSNQPQHF | TGTGCCAGCAGTGTGCTGGGGCAAACTAGCAATCAGCCCCAGCATTTT | . | TRBV6-2/TRBV6-3 | . | TRBJ1-5